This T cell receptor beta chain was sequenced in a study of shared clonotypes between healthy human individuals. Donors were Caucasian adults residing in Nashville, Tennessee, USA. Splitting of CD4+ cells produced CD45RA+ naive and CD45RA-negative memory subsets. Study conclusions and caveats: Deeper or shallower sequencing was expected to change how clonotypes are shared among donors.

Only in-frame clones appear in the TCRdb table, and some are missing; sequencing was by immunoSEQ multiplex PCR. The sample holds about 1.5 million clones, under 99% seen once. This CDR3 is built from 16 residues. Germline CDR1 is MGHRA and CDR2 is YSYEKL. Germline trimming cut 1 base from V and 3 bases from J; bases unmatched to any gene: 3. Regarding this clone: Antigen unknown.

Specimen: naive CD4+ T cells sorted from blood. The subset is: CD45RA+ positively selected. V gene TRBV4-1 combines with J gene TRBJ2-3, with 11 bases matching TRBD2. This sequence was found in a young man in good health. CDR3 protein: CASSQVPSGRTDTQYF. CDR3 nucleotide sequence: TGCGCCAGCAGCCAAGTACCTAGCGGGAGGACAGATACGCAGTATTTT.